The 26 T cell receptor beta chains presented below share a single source sample, sequenced in a study of Graves' ophthalmopathy and Graves' hyperthyroidism. RNA transcripts provided the template for amplifying TCR beta CDR3 regions. HTBI primers primed a first-round RT-PCR, and a second-round multiplex PCR followed. In TCRdb, the multiplex PCR reads were re-called with MiXCR into one record per CDR3 protein. This sample has about 740,000 distinct CDR3 sequences; roughly two fifths occur once, and the top ten carry 44%. Sequencing was carried out using peripheral blood. The receptors shown here come from an adult man with Graves' ophthalmopathy.

J is TRBJ1-1 and V is TRBV9; D not certain. The CDR3 runs 15 residues. Germline V gene sequence: CDR1 SGDLS, CDR2 YYNGEE. Trimming left V 4 bases short and J 2 bases short, with 15 bases between. The CDR3 sequence: CASSQDGGRNTEAFF. Written as DNA, the CDR3 is TGTGCCAGCAGCCAAGATGGAGGGAGAAACACTGAAGCTTTCTTT.

The V call is TRBV10-3, the J call TRBJ2-7; D is perhaps TRBD2 (5 bases). This CDR3 contains 15 residues. V was cut by 0 bases and J by 5 bases, with 14 bases left in between. Germline CDR1 reads ENHRY; CDR2 reads SYGVKD. CDR3 DNA sequence: TGTGCCATCAGTGAGTCGCACGGCGGAGGAGACGAGCAGTACTTC. Protein product: CAISESHGGGDEQYF.

This clonotype occurred a few times. This sequence joins TRBV24-1 and TRBJ2-7; D remains unclear. This CDR3 has 13 amino acids. Germline-derived CDR1 and CDR2 are KGHDR and SFDVKD. Trimming took off 1 base at V and 3 bases at J, with 6 bases between the two ends. CDR3 region: CATSDFSYYEQYF. In nucleotides, the CDR3 is TGTGCCACCAGTGATTTTTCTTACTACGAGCAGTACTTC.

This clonotype has a single count. This chain connects TRBV10-3 to TRBJ2-6, with D perhaps matching TRBD1 (6 bases). The CDR3 consists of 13 residues. Germline CDR1 reads ENHRY; CDR2 reads SYGVKD. The ends were cut back, 9 bases at V and 0 bases at J, with 6 bases in the middle. CDR3 nucleotides: TGTGCCATAGGGGGCTCTGGGGCCAACGTCCTGACTTTC. Its translation: CAIGGSGANVLTF.

Comment on this clonotype: A read error is possible here, since a much larger clone lies one base away. The V gene is TRBV7-9, the J gene TRBJ2-7; a weak D match, TRBD1 (5 bases). This CDR3 contains 13 residues. Germline CDR1 and CDR2: SEHNR and FQNEAQ (reference sequence). CDR3 DNA: TGTGTCAGCAGCTTAGGACAACTGGACGAGCAGTACTTC. Protein product: CVSSLGQLDEQYF.

This clonotype was seen many times. This rearrangement joins TRBV29-1 to TRBJ2-7, with D hard to call. V was shortened by 0 bases and J by 6 bases, with 9 bases between the two germline ends. From germline, CDR1 is SQVTM and CDR2 ANQGSEA. This CDR3 is built from 12 residues. The CDR3 region is CSVEDTGPEQYF. The CDR3 nucleotides are TGCAGCGTTGAAGATACCGGGCCCGAGCAGTACTTC.

In the case of this clonotype: A much larger clone sits a single nucleotide away, making a read error possible. The chain employs TRBV7-2 and TRBJ2-5; possibly TRBD1 for D (6 bases). This CDR3 region has 14 residues. Germline V lookup: CDR1 SGHTA, CDR2 FQGNSA. This CDR3 reads CAGSLNRVEETQYF. The CDR3 nucleotides are TGTGCCGGCAGCTTAAACAGGGTAGAGGAGACCCAGTACTTC.

This clonotype appeared a few times. This chain links TRBV7-3 with TRBJ2-2; D is undetermined. V was trimmed by 3 bases and J by 5 bases, leaving 7 bases between them. The length of the CDR3 is 13 residues. Looked up from germline, CDR1 is SGHTA and CDR2 is FQGTGA. The CDR3 region is CASSFHPTGELFF. CDR3 in DNA: TGTGCCAGCAGCTTCCATCCAACCGGGGAGCTGTTTTTT.

J is TRBJ2-7 and V is TRBV28, with TRBD2 identical over 8 bases. Germline lookup yields CDR1 MDHEN and CDR2 SYDVKM. This CDR3 is built from 14 residues. Germline trimming cut 5 bases from V and 3 bases from J; bases unmatched to any gene: 6. The CDR3 reads CASSPNGRDYEQYF. CDR3 coding DNA: TGTGCCAGCAGTCCCAACGGGAGGGACTACGAGCAGTACTTC.

This clonotype was found a few times. CDR3 bases: TGCAGCGTGGGGACAGGGCGAAACACCATATATTTT. Translation: CSVGTGRNTIYF. The chain recombines TRBV29-1 with TRBJ1-3, with 9 bases identical to TRBD1. The CDR3 runs to 12 residues. Per the germline V gene, CDR1 is SQVTM and CDR2 is ANQGSEA. The junction had 2 bases not matched to a gene; V was cut back by 6 bases and J by 5 bases.

The J gene is TRBJ1-5, the V gene TRBV10-2, with D possibly being TRBD1 (5 bases). V lost 4 bases, J lost 7 bases, and 8 bases lay in between. This CDR3 contains 12 residues. Looked up from germline, CDR1 is WSHSY and CDR2 is SAAADI. CDR3 DNA: TGCGCCAGCAGTGCGGGGACCCAGCCCCAGCATTTT. This sequence encodes CASSAGTQPQHF.

This clonotype was picked up many times. This chain connects TRBV10-3 to TRBJ2-7, with D uncertain. Germline V lookup: CDR1 ENHRY, CDR2 SYGVKD. V dropped 0 bases and J dropped 5 bases, with 8 bases sitting between them. This CDR3 is 13 amino acids long. This chain's CDR3 is CAISESVRHEQYF. CDR3 sequence (DNA): TGTGCCATCAGTGAGTCCGTTCGACACGAGCAGTACTTC.

This sequence joins TRBV2 and TRBJ1-4; D gene uncertain. Germline-derived CDR1 and CDR2 are SNHLY and FYNNEI. Trimming left V 6 bases short and J 5 bases short, with 13 bases between. The length of the CDR3 is 14 residues. The CDR3 is CASRTGYSNEKLFF. The CDR3 coding sequence is TGTGCCAGCAGAACCGGGTATTCGAATGAAAAACTGTTTTTT.

The V gene is TRBV7-3, the J gene TRBJ1-2, with TRBD1 matching over 9 bases. The V segment lost 5 bases and the J segment 1 base; nucleotides outside the gene matches: 8. The CDR3 is made up of 16 amino acids. Germline V CDR1 and CDR2: SGHTA, FQGTGA. The CDR3 nucleotides are TGTGCCAGCAGCCAACCCGGACAGGGGATTAACTATGGCTACACCTTC. Its protein is CASSQPGQGINYGYTF.

This sequence joins TRBV19 and TRBJ2-2; D may be TRBD2 (5 bases). The length of the CDR3 is 13 residues. Germline assignment: CDR1 LNHDA and CDR2 SQIVND (reference sequence). Deletions cut 3 bases from V and 4 bases from J, with 6 bases between. The CDR3 region is CASSILATGELFF. The CDR3 DNA reads TGTGCCAGTAGTATCCTAGCCACCGGGGAGCTGTTTTTT.

This clonotype was detected ten times or more. The V call is TRBV14, the J call TRBJ2-6, with unresolved D. Germline-derived CDR1 and CDR2 are SGHDN and FVKESK. Trimming took 1 base from V and 1 from J, leaving 2 bases between them. The CDR3 length is 14 residues. CDR3 DNA: TGTGCCAGCAGCCAAGTATCTGGGGCCAACGTCCTGACTTTC. Protein product: CASSQVSGANVLTF.

Ten or more counts support this clonotype. This chain uses TRBV25-1 with TRBJ1-3; maybe TRBD1 (5 bases). Trimming shortened V by 10 bases and J by 0 bases, and 19 bases separated the two germline ends. The CDR3 consists of 16 residues. CDR1 and CDR2 (germline): MGHDK, SYGVNS. This CDR3 is CAIRDGIHSSGNTIYF. The CDR3 region has the DNA TGTGCCATCAGGGACGGGATTCACAGCTCTGGAAACACCATATATTTT.

This clonotype was seen repeatedly, ten times or more. J is TRBJ2-5 and V is TRBV29-1; no definite D call. Germline V gene sequence: CDR1 SQVTM, CDR2 ANQGSEA. V lost 4 bases and J 4 bases, leaving 4 bases between the germline ends. The CDR3 runs to 10 residues. The CDR3 is CSVVRETQYF. As DNA, the CDR3 is TGCAGCGTTGTCCGAGAGACCCAGTACTTC.

This clonotype was detected ten times or more. J is TRBJ2-7 and V is TRBV29-1, with 7 bases aligning to TRBD1. The CDR3 has 11 amino acids. Germline CDR1 is SQVTM and CDR2 is ANQGSEA. Trimming removed 7 bases from V and 2 bases from J; junction bases left unmatched: 2. The CDR3 sequence: CSGGQAYEQYF. The CDR3 DNA is TGCAGCGGTGGACAGGCCTACGAGCAGTACTTC.

The genes are TRBV19 and TRBJ1-6; D unclear. Germline loops: CDR1 LNHDA, CDR2 SQIVND (reference sequence). The CDR3 loop spans 15 amino acids. With 5 bases removed from V and 6 bases from J, the gap between germline ends came to 14 bases. In nucleotides, the CDR3 is TGTGCCAGTAGTGGAGATTTTGGCGCTAATTCACCCCTCCACTTT. It codes for CASSGDFGANSPLHF.

With regard to this clonotype: It is likely a read error, because the conserved phenylalanine at the end of the CDR3 is missing. The V gene is TRBV29-1, the J gene TRBJ2-7; maybe TRBD1 (5 bases). The germline gives CDR1 SQVTM, CDR2 ANQGSEA. This CDR3 spans 13 amino acids. V lost 6 bases to trimming and J lost 6 bases, with 18 bases between them. The CDR3 spells CSVFRVSSGEQYL. CDR3 coding DNA: TGCAGCGTGTTCAGGGTATCTTCAGGCGAGCAGTACCTC.

This clonotype was seen only a few times. The chain joins TRBV20-1 to TRBJ1-1; TRBD1 is a possible D gene (6 bases). V was shortened by 5 bases and J by 5 bases, with 15 bases between the two germline ends. CDR3 size: 13 residues. Germline V gene data show CDR1 as DFQATT and CDR2 as SNEGSKA (reference sequence). The CDR3, as DNA: TGCAGTGCTCGTGACAGGACGGGTACTGAAGCTTTCTTT. Protein product: CSARDRTGTEAFF.

This clonotype was recorded many times. V and J are TRBV15 and TRBJ1-3, with a tentative D call TRBD1 (5 bases). The CDR3 is 16 residues long. CDR1 and CDR2 from the germline V gene are LNHNV and YYDKDF (reference sequence). V was trimmed by 3 bases and J by 0 bases, leaving 12 bases between them. CDR3 amino acids: CATSRAGTDSGNTIYF. CDR3 nucleotide sequence: TGTGCCACCAGCAGGGCCGGGACCGACTCTGGAAACACCATATATTTT.

This clonotype was observed a handful of times. The chain uses TRBV19 and TRBJ1-1; D not certain. The CDR3 sequence is 12 residues long. V was pared by 0 bases and J by 10 bases, with 9 bases between. Germline V lookup: CDR1 LNHDA, CDR2 SQIVND (reference sequence). CDR3 residues: CASSIDRLRAFF. The CDR3 DNA follows: TGTGCCAGTAGTATAGATCGATTGCGAGCTTTCTTT.

This chain uses TRBV10-3 with TRBJ1-1; the match to TRBD1 covers 9 bases. The V segment lost 0 bases and the J segment 1 base; nucleotides outside the gene matches: 3. This CDR3 contains 16 residues. Germline V lookup: CDR1 ENHRY, CDR2 SYGVKD. The CDR3 sequence is CAISESGQGTNTEAFF. CDR3 bases: TGTGCCATCAGTGAGTCGGGACAGGGAACGAACACTGAAGCTTTCTTT.

The chain couples TRBV25-1 to TRBJ2-5; D is undetermined. The CDR3 consists of 10 residues. Trimming pared 9 bases from V and 7 bases from J, leaving 9 bases between. The V gene's germline CDR1 is MGHDK and CDR2 SYGVNS. The CDR3 nucleotides read TGTGCCAGTGAATCCGGGACCCAGTACTTC. This sequence encodes CASESGTQYF.